These T cell receptor beta chains were read from a single sample in a study of cytomegalovirus exposure and HLA in healthy donors. Profiling relied on immunoSEQ multiplex PCR, and the TCRdb table lists in-frame clones only, not all of them. Here the sample table reports 45,000 to 70,000 clones. Sequencing was done on a sample of PBMCs. These receptors all stem from a woman aged 50 to 60 in good health and CMV-seropositive. The CDR3 runs from the conserved cysteine through the conserved F or W.

TRBJ2-3,TRBV5-1,CASSPWTSGGARDTQYF
TRBJ1-2,TRBV6-5,CASLGPNYGYTF
TRBJ2-2,TRBV6-1,CASSDRDYSRELFF
TRBJ1-6,TRBV7-9,CASSPQGAWNSPLHF
TRBJ2-2,TRBV7-2,CASSLVKNTGELFF
.,TRBV7-8,CASSPWTGTYEQYF
TRBJ1-3,TRBV28,CASEGAGHTIYF
TRBJ2-7,TRBV7-9,CASSSSGGETGGFEQYF
TRBJ2-3,TRBV28,CASSSSGGTSTDTQYF
TRBJ2-7,TRBV10-3,CAIRATTGDEQYF
TRBJ1-5,TRBV28,CASFDRGTSNQPQHF
TRBJ2-1,TRBV27,CASSGLAGVRQFF
TRBJ2-7,TRBV19,CASSTVPYEQYF
TRBJ2-7,TRBV19,CASSGRTSGRSYEQYF
TRBJ2-3,TRBV10-2,CASSFTGGSPQDTQYF
TRBJ2-3,TRBV19,CASSALLAGEADTQYF
TRBJ2-7,TRBV4-2,CASSPSFLTGSTYEQYF
TRBJ2-3,TRBV28,CAIDPGGRGTDTQYF
TRBJ2-5,TRBV7-7,CAIGSRRAGVETQYF
TRBJ1-1,TRBV7-3,CASSFGGNTEAFF
TRBJ1-1,TRBV10-3,CAISGRDSEAFF
TRBJ2-3,TRBV7-2,CASSLPRGNTDTQYF
TRBJ2-3,TRBV7-9,CASSVEVGALRTDTQYF
TRBJ2-2,TRBV5-1,CASSLGTASTGELFF
TRBJ2-2,TRBV5-4,CASSLGSGPTGELFF
TRBJ2-3,TRBV4-1,CASSQQDRNTDTQYF
TRBJ1-1,TRBV10-3,CAISERQGNTEAFF
TRBJ1-6,TRBV5-5,CASSLGTANSPLHF
TRBJ2-7,TRBV5-4,CASSSGTPPVEQYF
TRBJ2-5,TRBV18,CASSPAETQYF
TRBJ1-5,TRBV19,CASSIESLPQYGLSQHF
TRBJ1-1,TRBV28,CASSPPTRGTEAFF
TRBJ2-5,TRBV5-1,CASSSGTEGETQYF
TRBJ2-7,TRBV11-2,CASSLGVVVYEQYF
TRBJ1-5,TRBV6-6,CASWDIRGNQPQHF
TRBJ1-1,TRBV2,CASSDSLNTEAFF
TRBJ2-2,TRBV5-1,CASSPRLASGELFF
TRBJ1-5,TRBV2,CASSEAVNQPQHF
TRBJ2-2,TRBV11-3,CASSWRSNTGELFF
TRBJ2-1,TRBV4-2,CASSQDIRLAHEQFF
TRBJ1-1,TRBV5-1,CASSFVMGQGGNTEAFF
TRBJ2-5,TRBV7-9,CASSLGTGDQETQYF
TRBJ2-7,TRBV29-1,CSVEPPQGPSGQYF
TRBJ2-7,TRBV9,CVSSVNSGSYEQYF
TRBJ1-6,TRBV11-1,CASSFNYNSPLHF
TRBJ2-1,TRBV14,CASSQVRYDEQFF
TRBJ1-5,TRBV19,CASSMFAGGQPQHF